A single sample is the source of the 26 T cell receptor beta chains below, sequenced in a study of T-cell reconstitution after alpha-beta-depleted transplantation in children. Unique molecular identifiers were incorporated into the prepared TCRbeta library. From the PCR reads, TCRdb called clonotypes with MiXCR, one entry per CDR3 protein. This repertoire shows around 370,000 distinct CDR3 sequences, around 16% found once; its top ten account for approximately 38%. The source was PBMCs, mostly from graft donor cells, collected 360 days after TCRalphabeta/CD19-depleted stem cell transplant. The receptors were sampled from a male patient aged 2 to 10 who had a stem cell transplant for acute lymphoblastic leukemia, so the T cells may come from the graft donor.

This clonotype showed up just a few times. J is TRBJ2-3 and V is TRBV29-1; 11 positions match TRBD2. Unmatched junction bases numbered 7, after V lost 4 bases and J lost 7 bases. Per germline, CDR1 SQVTM and CDR2 ANQGSEA. The CDR3 runs to 14 residues. Written as DNA, the CDR3 is TGCAGCGTTGGCCTCCGACTAGCGGGAAATACGCAGTATTTT. It yields the protein CSVGLRLAGNTQYF.

This clonotype has just a few counts. This sequence joins TRBV12-3 or TRBV12-4 and TRBJ2-3; perhaps TRBD2 as D (6 bases). The CDR3 runs to 16 residues. The V end lost 6 bases, the J end lost 2 bases, and 18 bases lay between the germline ends. The CDR3 is CASSPRDSYYTDTQYF. The CDR3 DNA is TGTGCCAGCAGCCCCCGGGACTCGTACTACACAGATACGCAGTATTTT.

This clonotype appeared a few times. The chain uses TRBV7-2 and TRBJ2-1; 7 bases agree with TRBD2. CDR1 is SGHTA, CDR2 FQGNSA, per germline. V lost 5 bases, J lost 4 bases, and 8 bases stayed unmatched. The CDR3 consists of 15 residues. This CDR3 is CASSPRASGYNEQFF. The CDR3 DNA sequence: TGTGCCAGCAGCCCCCGGGCTAGCGGTTACAATGAGCAGTTCTTC. Combining the CDR3 with reference TRBV7-2 and TRBJ2-1 gives the whole variable domain GAGVSQSPSNKVTEKGKDVELRCDPISGHTALYWYRQSLGQGLEFLIYFQGNSAPDKSGLPSDRFSAERTGGSVSTLTIQRTQQEDSAVYLCASSPRASGYNEQFFGPGTRLTVL.

This clonotype occurred a few times. The chain carries TRBV6-2 or TRBV6-3 and TRBJ2-7, with D unclear. Germline values: CDR1 MNHEY, CDR2 SVGEGT. V was cut by 3 bases and J by 2 bases, with 23 bases left in between. The CDR3 is 18 amino acids. The chain's CDR3 is CASSYRTVTAAPTYEQYF. The CDR3 DNA sequence: TGTGCCAGCAGTTATAGGACGGTCACGGCGGCTCCCACCTACGAGCAGTACTTC.

This sequence joins TRBV7-8 and TRBJ2-3; D gene uncertain. Germline CDR1 and CDR2: SGHVS and FQNEAQ. CDR3 length: 14 amino acids. V dropped 4 bases and J dropped 2 bases, with 10 bases sitting between them. The CDR3 protein is CASSSRRVTDTQYF. The CDR3 DNA sequence: TGTGCCAGCAGCTCCCGACGGGTCACAGATACGCAGTATTTT.

This clonotype was picked up many times. The chain employs TRBV9 and TRBJ2-4; TRBD1 might be the D (7 bases). Germline CDR1 SGDLS, CDR2 YYNGEE. This CDR3 has 14 residues. The ends were cut back, 4 bases at V and 2 bases at J, with 10 bases in the middle. This CDR3 is CASSQGGTKNIQYF. In DNA, the CDR3 is TGTGCCAGCAGCCAGGGGGGAACCAAAAACATTCAGTACTTC.

There are a few counts of this clonotype. This chain connects TRBV19 to TRBJ2-3; no clear D. Germline CDR1 and CDR2: LNHDA and SQIVND (reference sequence). Trimming took off 4 bases at V and 1 base at J, with 9 bases between the two ends. This CDR3 is 14 amino acids long. CDR3 DNA sequence: TGTGCCAGTAGTACACTTGACCGCACAGATACGCAGTATTTT. Its protein is CASSTLDRTDTQYF.

The J gene is TRBJ1-4, the V gene TRBV5-1; D unresolved. This CDR3 has 14 amino acids. V lost 1 base and J lost 2, with 6 bases in between. Germline V gives CDR1 SGHRS, CDR2 YFSETQ. CDR3 coding DNA: TGCGCCAGCAGCTTGTCAAGGACTAATGAAAAACTGTTTTTT. Translated, it gives CASSLSRTNEKLFF.

The V call is TRBV19, the J call TRBJ1-5; D is perhaps TRBD1 (6 bases). CDR1 and CDR2 (germline): LNHDA, SQIVND (reference sequence). The V and J ends lost 4 bases and 5 bases respectively, with 18 bases between them. The CDR3 consists of 16 residues. The CDR3 is CASSNGLGAEDQPQHF. The CDR3 DNA reads as TGTGCCAGTAGTAATGGGTTGGGGGCGGAAGATCAGCCCCAGCATTTT.

This clonotype occurred a few times. The chain carries TRBV7-9 and TRBJ2-1, with D hard to call. CDR3 length: 17 residues. Trimming pared 4 bases from V and 4 bases from J, leaving 20 bases between. The germline CDR1 and CDR2 sequences are SEHNR and FQNEAQ (reference sequence). CDR3 protein: CASSSTLNLERYNEQFF. CDR3 sequence (DNA): TGTGCCAGCAGCTCTACTTTGAACTTAGAGAGGTACAATGAGCAGTTCTTC. Full variable domain (outside the CDR3, taken from reference TRBV7-9 and TRBJ2-1): DTGVSQNPRHKITKRGQNVTFRCDPISEHNRLYWYRQTLGQGPEFLTYFQNEAQLEKSRLLSDRFSAERPKGSFSTLEIQRTEQGDSAMYLCASSSTLNLERYNEQFFGPGTRLTVL.

This clonotype was seen repeatedly, ten times or more. The chain carries TRBV28 and TRBJ2-7; 8 bases are a match to TRBD2. The germline V gene encodes CDR1 MDHEN and CDR2 SYDVKM. V lost 4 bases and J lost 2; bases outside the gene matches: 7. CDR3 size: 15 residues. The DNA for the CDR3 is TGTGCCAGCAGTTCCCCAGGAGCGGGGGCCTACGAGCAGTACTTC. It yields the protein CASSSPGAGAYEQYF.

This clonotype was recorded a few times. The V call is TRBV5-1, the J call TRBJ1-2; 8 nucleotides line up with TRBD1. The CDR3 contains 16 residues. V lost 4 bases to trimming and J lost 4 bases; unmatched junction nucleotides: 12. The germline gives CDR1 SGHRS, CDR2 YFSETQ. In DNA, the CDR3 is TGCGCCAGCAGCCCCCCGATCACAGGGGGACCCTATGGCTACACCTTC. Amino acid sequence: CASSPPITGGPYGYTF. The full variable domain, in which reference TRBV5-1 and TRBJ1-2 provide the parts outside the CDR3, is KAGVTQTPRYLIKTRGQQVTLSCSPISGHRSVSWYQQTPGQGLQFLFEYFSETQRNKGNFPGRFSGRQFSNSRSEMNVSTLELGDSALYLCASSPPITGGPYGYTFGSGTRLTVV.

This clonotype has a count of ten or more. V and J are TRBV6-2 or TRBV6-3 and TRBJ2-1; D not certain. Trimming took 2 bases from V and 5 from J, leaving 13 bases between them. CDR3 length: 15 amino acids. Germline V lookup: CDR1 MNHEY, CDR2 SVGEGT. In DNA form, the CDR3 reads TGTGCCAGCAGTTACCGATTAATAGGACACAATGAGCAGTTCTTC. It encodes CASSYRLIGHNEQFF.

This clonotype came up many times. The chain links TRBV5-5 to TRBJ2-7; D is unclear. V lost 0 bases and J lost 3, with 7 bases in between. The CDR3 has 13 residues. Germline CDR1 is SGHKS and CDR2 is YYEKEE (reference sequence). The CDR3 DNA follows: TGTGCCAGCAGCTTGGGGCCGGACTACGAGCAGTACTTC. Translating it yields CASSLGPDYEQYF.

This clonotype was recorded a few times. The rearrangement uses TRBV11-1 and TRBJ2-1, with D possibly called TRBD1 or TRBD2 (5 bases each). V was trimmed by 1 base and J by 4 bases, leaving 26 bases between them. Germline CDR1 SGHAT, CDR2 FQDESV (reference sequence). CDR3 size: 20 residues. The CDR3 bases are TGTGCCAGCAGCTTAGATAGCTCAGATGGTTCGGGGCCAGCTTACAATGAGCAGTTCTTC. Residues: CASSLDSSDGSGPAYNEQFF.

On this clonotype: A much larger clone sits a single nucleotide away, making a read error possible. CDR3 loop: CAISRGLLSTGALIEQYF. CDR3 sequence (DNA): TGTGCCATCAGTCGAGGGTTGTTGTCGACGGGAGCTCTGATCGAGCAGTACTTC. The chain employs TRBV12-3 or TRBV12-4 and TRBJ2-7, with TRBD2 as a possible D gene (6 bases). The CDR3 has 18 residues.

The chain is built from TRBV28 and TRBJ1-5; no firm D call. Germline CDR1 and CDR2: MDHEN and SYDVKM. This CDR3 comprises 15 residues. Trimming pared 10 bases from V and 2 bases from J, leaving 18 bases between. CDR3 amino acids: CATNSIWARNQPQHF. Written as DNA, the CDR3 is TGTGCCACCAATTCTATCTGGGCCCGCAATCAGCCCCAGCATTTT.

V is TRBV9 and J is TRBJ2-1; 9 positions match TRBD1. CDR3 length equals 14 residues. Per germline, CDR1 SGDLS and CDR2 YYNGEE. The ends lost 2 bases at V and 9 bases at J; junction bases unmatched: 6. The CDR3: CASSVDPTGGEQFF. DNA for the CDR3: TGTGCCAGCAGCGTTGACCCGACAGGGGGTGAGCAGTTCTTC.

This clonotype occurred a few times. The chain carries TRBV6-2 or TRBV6-3 and TRBJ2-4; no reliable D call. The CDR3 length is 12 residues. Trimming took off 3 bases at V and 8 bases at J, with 8 bases between the two ends. The V gene's germline CDR1 is MNHEY and CDR2 SVGEGT. CDR3 residues: CASSYEGDIQYF. The CDR3 coding sequence is TGTGCCAGCAGTTATGAAGGAGACATTCAGTACTTC.

The chain is built from TRBV5-8 and TRBJ1-5; a weak D match, TRBD1 (5 bases). The CDR3 is 16 amino acids. Germline V gene data show CDR1 as SGHTS and CDR2 as YDEGEE. V was clipped by 4 bases and J by 2 bases, with 16 bases between them. CDR3 DNA: TGTGCCAGCAGCGTGATAGGCCAGGGCGGCAATCAGCCCCAGCATTTT. Residues: CASSVIGQGGNQPQHF.

This clonotype showed up many times. V usage is TRBV7-8 and J usage is TRBJ1-6; 8 bases line up with TRBD1. Trimming removed 2 bases from V and 7 bases from J; junction bases left unmatched: 7. CDR1 is SGHVS, CDR2 FQNEAQ, per germline. This CDR3 comprises 16 residues. The CDR3 spells CASSLPRDRRNSPLHF. In DNA, the CDR3 is TGTGCCAGCAGCTTACCCAGGGACAGGAGGAATTCACCCCTCCACTTT.

CDR3: CASSYGGGSYEQYF. The CDR3 DNA sequence: TGTGCCAGCAGTTACGGGGGGGGCTCCTACGAGCAGTACTTC. The gene calls are TRBV6-5 and TRBJ2-7; TRBD2 aligns across 7 bases. The junction had 1 base not matched to a gene; V was cut back by 2 bases and J by 0 bases. Germline CDR1 and CDR2: MNHEY and SVGAGI. The CDR3 loop spans 14 amino acids.

CDR3 coding DNA: TGCGCCAGCAGCGGCCCTAGCGGGTACGAGCAGTACTTC. The encoded protein is CASSGPSGYEQYF. The genes are TRBV5-1 and TRBJ2-7, with 8 bases that match TRBD2. Germline-derived CDR1 and CDR2 are SGHRS and YFSETQ. V lost 4 bases, J lost 4 bases, and 4 bases stayed unmatched. This CDR3 is 13 amino acids long.

The chain carries TRBV24-1 and TRBJ2-2, with D perhaps matching TRBD2 (6 bases). This CDR3 is built from 13 residues. V lost 12 bases, J lost 6 bases, and 16 bases lay in between. Germline CDR1 is KGHDR and CDR2 is SFDVKD. The CDR3 spells CAPQPGDPGELFF. The DNA for the CDR3 is TGTGCCCCACAACCGGGGGATCCCGGGGAGCTGTTTTTT.

The chain employs TRBV11-1 and TRBJ2-4; D remains ambiguous. Trimming removed 1 base at V and 6 bases at J, with 7 bases between. There are 13 residues in the CDR3. The germline V gene encodes CDR1 SGHAT and CDR2 FQDESV (reference sequence). The CDR3 coding sequence is TGTGCCAGCAGCTTAGACCCTCTAAACATTCAGTACTTC. Encoded protein: CASSLDPLNIQYF.

Only a few counts were recorded for this clonotype. The chain employs TRBV6-5 and TRBJ1-2; 8 bases line up with TRBD1. With V trimmed by 4 bases and J by 1 base, 14 bases remained unmatched. Germline CDR1 is MNHEY and CDR2 is SVGAGI. This CDR3 spans 18 amino acids. The CDR3 DNA sequence: TGTGCCAGCAGTTCCCAAGTTCTAGGACAGGGAATTAACTATGGCTACACCTTC. Translation: CASSSQVLGQGINYGYTF.